This TCR beta chain was sequenced in a study of blood T cell repertoires in COVID-19. Study overall: PBMCs, B-cell-depleted T cells, or T cells were the source of the cDNA or gDNA that made up the material.

In the original processing: Amplified reference gene primers provided the basis for estimating nucleated cell counts. Profiled with immunoSEQ multiplex PCR; TCRdb holds only in-frame clones, not every one. The D gene and trimming were derived from the DNA, and the V and J assignments and clone size from that table. The sample holds roughly 460,000 clones; 70% to 90% are singletons and the top ten take 0.7% to 0.85%. The junction had 8 bases not matched to a gene; V was cut back by 5 bases and J by 1 base. The CDR3 length is 16 residues. Germline V gene lookup returns CDR1 SEHNR and CDR2 FQNEAQ (reference sequence). Seattle patients were enrolled while actively infected and followed longitudinally.

Source material: peripheral blood. The gene calls are TRBV7-9 and TRBJ2-3; 8 bases map to TRBD1. This sequence originates from a man between 18 and 35 years old with COVID-19, enrolled during active disease. The CDR3 loop reads CASSPFAGGGTDTQYF. The CDR3 region has the DNA TGTGCCAGCAGCCCCTTTGCAGGGGGCGGCACAGATACGCAGTATTTT.